This T cell receptor beta chain comes out of a study of cytomegalovirus exposure and HLA in healthy donors (TCRdb year 2017). General notes on the study: According to an earlier analysis of several hundred of the donors, 150 million to 200 million T cells yielded 117 million unique TCR beta sequences and about 300 Gb of sequence data. The T cell repertoires of 666 subjects were profiled by immunosequencing and related to cytomegalovirus serostatus. To predict cytomegalovirus infection status, the study brought together high-throughput TCR immunosequencing, statistical association of individual TCRs with disease status, and machine learning. Alongside the repertoire data, information on donor age, sex, ethnicity and CMV serostatus was compiled. In the later analysis, no new phenotypic data were used to find candidate immune exposures; instead, reliance was placed on TCR beta sequences and their occurrence across donors. The aim of the study was to test whether cataloging public T cell receptors could identify signatures of past pathogen exposure. Because of strong linkage in the cohort, four or five DR-DQ haplotypes were treated as single units for association and clustering. Across about 380 genotyped donors of the cohort, an average of roughly 230,000 unique TCR beta nucleotide sequences per donor were sequenced, and 15% to 20% of those sequences were non-productive. An early release covering over 500 HLA-typed donors comprised roughly 300 gigabases of sequencing data and some 79 million unique TCR sequences. Every repertoire in the discovery cohort had been generated on one and the same sequencing platform. In addition to the first cohort of approximately 670 subjects, a separate validation cohort of 120 different subjects was used. In an earlier analysis of 587 of the donors, high-throughput TCR beta sequencing was used to judge whether each TCR beta V gene segment behaved as functional or pseudogenic. Among the approximately 420 genotyped donors, about 83% belonged to the genetic ancestry cluster associated with self-reported Caucasian donors. A later analysis re-analyzed previously published TCR beta repertoires from hundreds of donors and added high-resolution HLA genotyping to study TCR occurrence patterns. HLA typing included class I and class II loci at four-digit resolution. A later genetic analysis took genome-wide SNP genotypes for about 55% of the roughly 670 donors and used that subset as a discovery cohort. The number of donors typed differed by locus, with 629-630 for A, B, C, DRB1 and DQB1, more than 500 for DQA1, 600 to 610 for DPA1, and some 450 for DPB1.

Overall results and qualifications from the work: A later analysis associated 16,951 TCR beta sequences with specific HLA alleles at a false discovery rate of 0.05. A later analysis reported that several top co-occurrence clusters appeared linked to parvovirus B19, influenza, CMV and Epstein-Barr virus. A further reported finding was that TCR beta sequences accurately predicted the HLA-A and HLA-B alleles for most subjects in the first cohort. Because HLA typing was missing for some donors at each locus, association tests included only the typed subset. The presence/absence analyses assumed that sequencing depth was roughly uniform across donors, and that assumption may not be true. For the cohort, immune exposure information was limited to CMV serostatus. In vitro tests confirmed that a few of the cytomegalovirus-associated TCR beta chains recognize cytomegalovirus antigens. In a later analysis, TCR association rates were found to vary across HLA loci, with the most associated TCRs seen for DRB1 alleles and the fewest for HLA-C alleles. The cohort was sequenced for TCR beta chains only, and without alpha or paired-chain data the features that could be detected were limited. A later genetic analysis reported fewer N-insertions in productive TCRs among donors in an Asian-associated ancestry cluster than the roughly 720-donor mean. In the study, 150 to 200 TCR beta chains were listed as associated with cytomegalovirus. The classifier was reported to diagnose cytomegalovirus status with high specificity and sensitivity in both the original and validation cohorts. A later genetic analysis associated a missense DCLRE1C variant with V-gene and J-gene trimming of TCR beta chains, and an independent cohort replicated the association. The authors suggested that the approach could potentially be generalized to other disease states and immunological phenotypes. In an earlier analysis of 587 of the donors, most TCR beta V segments were observed in productive rearrangements about 87% or about 30% of the time, broadly matching IMGT annotations. The earlier analysis of 587 of the donors excluded around 17 rarely observed V segments, including chromosome 9 orphons, because counts were too low. A later analysis found that HLA-associated TCR beta chains were more clonally expanded and had lower generation probabilities than equally common non-associated chains. Across donors, most TCR sequences were observed very rarely, whereas some public TCRs were present in many individuals. Strong co-occurrence of HLA alleles, especially DR and DQ, made assigning TCR associations to individual alleles difficult. According to a later analysis, most CMV-associated TCR beta chains appeared to be HLA-restricted, and the HLA associations seemed to be driven largely by CMV exposure. A cluster of highly shared sequence variants was judged likely to represent a technical artifact of the sequencing pipeline. The 87-base-pair reads could not distinguish some IMGT-functional V segments, including TRBV6-2 and TRBV6-3, so those segments were excluded. Linkage disequilibrium might explain the correlated functional status among segregating V segments, but an unknown experimental factor could not be ruled out.

For this clone: No antigen is known for it. No clone much larger than this one lies a single base away; base qualities are absent.

CDR1 and CDR2, looked up from the germline V gene, are MNHEY and SVGAGI. The CDR3 runs 16 amino acids, cysteine and phenylalanine included. Solely the CDR3 DNA is kept, with 48 bases framed from the first base. Germline trimming amounts to 2 bases on V and 6 bases on J, with 7 as the count of junction bases outside the gene matches. The cohort was made up of about 610 healthy bone marrow donors. Cohort members were all nominally healthy when sampled, although unrecorded immune exposures were likely present. The donor tested CMV seronegative and was one of the 352 seronegative cohort members. Each donor provided a peripheral blood sample, and peripheral blood mononuclear cells were used for TCR beta sequencing. Genomic DNA was extracted from the blood cell samples with the Qiagen DNeasy Blood Extraction Kit. Receptors were amplified or captured by the immunoSEQ multiplex PCR assay. A mixture of 60 forward primers for TCR Vbeta segments and 13 reverse primers for TCR Jbeta segments was used in the multiplex PCR. The CDR3 region of rearranged TCR beta genes was amplified from genomic DNA by a multiplex PCR assay. On the Illumina HiSeq System, the amplified TCR beta libraries were sequenced as 87-base-pair reads. Per the authors' processing: A later analysis tallied 75 million to 95 million unique TCR beta chains across the 660 or so repertoires, and around 9.9 million of those chains were shared by two or more donors. A nearest-neighbor algorithm error-corrected the raw reads and collapsed the reads into unique sequences, merging closely related sequences to remove PCR and sequencing errors. Alignment of CDR3 sequences to IMGT reference sequences was used to assign V, D and J gene segments. Each retained sequence needed at least a six-nucleotide match to both a V gene segment and a J gene segment. Rearrangements were called productive when the CDR3 lacked stop codons and stayed in frame with V and J; all others were non-productive. CDR3 was defined by IMGT convention, running from the second conserved V-encoded cysteine to the conserved J-encoded phenylalanine. Sequences without an unambiguous match to a single V gene segment were excluded from the earlier analysis of almost 600 of the donors. An earlier analysis of 587 of the donors classified V segments as functional when productive rearrangements were above 56.7% and as segregating when the standard deviation between donors was above 5%. A statistical classification framework was built for diagnosing cytomegalovirus status from the catalog of TCR beta chain sequences. A later analysis assigned V and J genes by comparing TCR nucleotide sequences with IMGT/GENE-DB human TR gene sequences. Using the TCRdist pipeline, a later analysis assigned CDR3 sequences along with most-parsimonious VDJ recombination scenarios. A later analysis defined each TCR beta chain by its CDR3 amino acid sequence plus V-gene family, and excluded reads lacking a unique V-gene family. To address suspected cross-contamination and a sequencing artifact, a later analysis removed a few hundred highly shared, low-generation-probability nucleotide sequences. In a later analysis, a clonal expansion index for each public chain was calculated from normalized within-repertoire ranks of inferred template counts. A later analysis computed generation probabilities with a VDJ recombination model fitted to out-of-frame rearrangements, and checked the results against IGoR. A later analysis scored TCR-TCR, TCR-HLA and TCR-CMV co-occurrence with hypergeometric tests, applying a repertoire-size bias correction to TCR pairs. In a later analysis, false discovery rates were estimated by permuting HLA or CMV assignments 20 times. A later analysis grouped co-occurring TCRs with DBSCAN, adding TCRdist sequence similarity when clustering within HLA-allele-positive subsets. Co-occurrence clustering excluded repertoires with fewer than 30,000 or more than 120,000 public chains, plus five with anomalous nucleotide sharing. Not all clones reach the TCRdb copy of this immuneACCESS table, which keeps in-frame sequences only. Checked studies attribute under half of the gap to unresolved V genes and leave the rest unexplained. From that table come the V and J calls and clone size; the DNA was used to work out D and trimming. The sample records about 70,000 clones, just under 70% of which are singletons. The ten top clones hold 9.5% to 12% of the sample.

The chain was built from TRBV6-5 and TRBJ1-6, and TRBD1 aligns with 7 junction nucleotides. The receptor was derived from a woman younger than 45 in good health and CMV-seronegative. Sequenced input: PBMCs. The CDR3 amino acid sequence is: CASSYGDRRVNSPLHF. The nucleotide sequence is given as TGTGCCAGCAGTTACGGGGACAGAAGAGTTAATTCACCCCTCCACTTT.